Each of the 23 T cell receptor beta chains below was sequenced from the same sample in a study of shared T cell receptors in the human thymus. The data were produced by immunoSEQ multiplex PCR, yet TCRdb's version contains in-frame clones alone and is incomplete. Here the sample spans approximately 490,000 clones, around 78% being singletons. These same data were also listed under a study on human thymus T cells.

Sequenced input: thymocytes. All receptors come from a boy under two years old with a congenital heart defect.

In its sample, this clone was seen a few times. The sample has other DNA sequences that encode this CDR3 too. This chain joins TRBV27 and TRBJ1-1, with TRBD1 matching over 8 bases. V shed 5 bases and J 2 bases; nucleotides not matched to a gene: 4. The CDR3 loop spans 14 amino acids. From germline, CDR1 is MNHEY and CDR2 SMNVEV (reference sequence). In DNA form, the CDR3 reads TGTGCCAGCAGTCTAGGACAGGGAAACACTGAAGCTTTCTTT. Protein: CASSLGQGNTEAFF.

This chain connects TRBV10-3 to TRBJ2-3, with 12 nucleotides matching TRBD1. Per germline, CDR1 ENHRY and CDR2 SYGVKD. The CDR3 is 17 residues long. The V and J ends lost 2 bases and 2 bases, in that order; junction bases with no gene match: 5. The CDR3 region has the DNA TGTGCCATCAGTGAGGGTTTGGGACAGGGGGCCACAGATACGCAGTATTTT. Amino acid sequence: CAISEGLGQGATDTQYF.

The V gene is TRBV7-9, the J gene TRBJ2-7, with 9 bases matching TRBD1. The V segment lost 2 bases and the J segment 3 bases; nucleotides outside the gene matches: 5. The CDR3 is made up of 15 amino acids. CDR1 is SEHNR and CDR2 is FQNEAQ in the germline V gene (reference sequence). The CDR3 reads CASSLCTGGIYEQYF. The CDR3 nucleotides are TGTGCCAGCAGCTTATGTACAGGGGGCATCTACGAGCAGTACTTC.

The gene calls are TRBV6-5 and TRBJ2-7, with D unclear. Germline loops: CDR1 MNHEY, CDR2 SVGAGI. Between the trimmed V and J ends, which lost 7 bases and 5 bases, there was a span of 9 bases. The CDR3 runs 11 residues. The CDR3 region has the DNA TGTGCCAGCACGAGTAGAAACGAGCAGTACTTC. Protein sequence: CASTSRNEQYF.

This chain uses TRBV6-5 with TRBJ1-5; D is possibly TRBD1 (6 bases). V dropped 7 bases and J dropped 2 bases, with 12 bases sitting between them. The CDR3 is made up of 14 amino acids. Germline V gene lookup returns CDR1 MNHEY and CDR2 SVGAGI. Here the CDR3 DNA reads TGTGCCAGCAAAACAGGGCGCGGCAATCAGCCCCAGCATTTT. Residues: CASKTGRGNQPQHF.

The chain carries TRBV5-1 and TRBJ2-7, with 11 bases aligning to TRBD1. Looked up from germline, CDR1 is SGHRS and CDR2 is YFSETQ. The V segment lost 4 bases and the J segment 2 bases; nucleotides outside the gene matches: 14. The CDR3 covers 18 residues. CDR3 sequence (DNA): TGCGCCAGCAGCCCGGCAGGACAGGGGGCGCCTAGGGCCTACGAGCAGTACTTC. Protein sequence: CASSPAGQGAPRAYEQYF.

In its sample, this clone was seen a few times. The DNA for the CDR3 is TGTGCCAGCAGTCGACAGGGGAGCACAGATACGCAGTATTTT. Translating it yields CASSRQGSTDTQYF. V usage is TRBV6-6 and J usage is TRBJ2-3; 8 positions agree with TRBD1. V dropped 5 bases and J dropped 0; count of bases not matched to a gene: 1. Germline CDR1 MNHNY, CDR2 SVGAGI (reference sequence). The CDR3 totals 14 residues.

The CDR3 region has the DNA TGTGCCAGCAGGAGCAGGGGGGCCAAAAACATTCAGTACTTC. It is translated as CASRSRGAKNIQYF. V usage is TRBV2 and J usage is TRBJ2-4; 7 bases agree with TRBD1. The CDR3 contains 14 residues. J gave up 1 base and V 6 bases, and 3 bases lay outside the gene matches. Germline V gene lookup returns CDR1 SNHLY and CDR2 FYNNEI.

The chain combines TRBV6-5 with TRBJ2-2, with a possible D match to TRBD2 (5 bases). Germline CDR1 is MNHEY and CDR2 is SVGAGI. Trimming stripped 8 bases from V and 2 bases from J, with 12 bases between. The CDR3 is 14 amino acids. CDR3 sequence: CASAIEGNTGELFF. CDR3 DNA sequence: TGTGCCAGCGCAATCGAGGGAAACACCGGGGAGCTGTTTTTT.

The J gene is TRBJ2-5, the V gene TRBV29-1; TRBD2 agrees at 14 bases. The CDR3 spans 14 residues. Looked up from germline, CDR1 is SQVTM and CDR2 is ANQGSEA. The trim removed 6 bases at V and 5 bases at J, leaving 5 bases unmatched. The CDR3 here is CSVGLAGGGETQYF. CDR3 sequence (DNA): TGCAGCGTCGGACTAGCGGGAGGAGGGGAGACCCAGTACTTC. Full variable domain (outside the CDR3, taken from reference TRBV29-1 and TRBJ2-5): SAVISQKPSRDICQRGTSLTIQCQVDSQVTMMFWYRQQPGQSLTLIATANQGSEATYESGFVIDKFPISRPNLTFSTLTVSNMSPEDSSIYLCSVGLAGGGETQYFGPGTRLLVL.

This chain joins TRBV18 and TRBJ1-4; 11 positions match TRBD1. Trimming removed 3 bases from V and 7 bases from J; junction bases left unmatched: 10. Germline CDR1 KGHSH, CDR2 LQKENI. This CDR3 spans 17 amino acids. The CDR3 region has the DNA TGTGCCAGCTCACCCACATCTCCGGGACAGGGGGGTGAAAAACTGTTTTTT. This sequence encodes CASSPTSPGQGGEKLFF.

The chain links TRBV9 to TRBJ2-1; 9 nucleotides match TRBD2. CDR1 SGDLS and CDR2 YYNGEE come from the germline V gene. The CDR3 contains 20 residues. V was pared by 4 bases and J by 0 bases, with 17 bases of the junction left unmatched. This CDR3 reads CASSPVRGLAYKSSYNEQFF. The CDR3 region has the DNA TGTGCCAGCAGCCCGGTGAGGGGACTAGCCTATAAAAGCTCCTACAATGAGCAGTTCTTC.

This clone was seen a few times. The gene calls are TRBV21-1 and TRBJ2-3; no DNA check was done on the table's D call, TRBD2. TRBV21-1 is tagged as a pseudogene. CDR3 size: 13 residues. Written as DNA, the CDR3 is TGTGCCACCCATTTGGAGGACACAGATACGCAGTATTTT. Amino acids: CATHLEDTDTQYF.

The V call is TRBV5-6, the J call TRBJ2-2; 13 bases match TRBD2. This CDR3 has 15 residues. J was trimmed by 6 bases and V by 4 bases; bases with no gene match: 3. Germline CDR1 reads SGHDT; CDR2 reads YYEEEE. The CDR3 protein is CASSGTSGRAGELFF. CDR3 nucleotides: TGTGCCAGCAGCGGTACTAGCGGGAGGGCCGGGGAGCTGTTTTTT.

This clone has just one count. The V gene is TRBV6-9, the J gene TRBJ1-2; possibly TRBD1 for D (5 bases). This CDR3 has 13 residues. The germline V gene has CDR1 MNHGY and CDR2 SVAAGI. V lost 11 bases, J lost 7 bases, and 20 bases lay in between. The CDR3 bases are TGTGCCCTAGATGGCGGGGCGCGGTGTGGCTACACCTTC. This translates into CALDGGARCGYTF.

The chain joins TRBV14 to TRBJ2-1, with TRBD2 identical over 7 bases. With 0 bases clipped from V and 4 bases from J, the junction kept 3 bases outside the gene matches. The V gene's germline CDR1 is SGHDN and CDR2 FVKESK. The CDR3 consists of 15 residues. The CDR3 reads CASSQETREYNEQFF. In DNA, the CDR3 is TGTGCCAGCAGCCAAGAAACGCGGGAGTACAATGAGCAGTTCTTC.

This chain joins TRBV11-2 and TRBJ2-7; D is perhaps TRBD1 (6 bases). Trimming took off 2 bases at V and 0 bases at J, with 8 bases between the two ends. This CDR3 contains 14 residues. Germline CDR1 and CDR2: SGHAT and FQNNGV. The CDR3 reads CASSLQGSSYEQYF. CDR3 bases: TGTGCCAGCAGCTTACAGGGGAGCTCCTACGAGCAGTACTTC.

This sequence joins TRBV5-5 and TRBJ2-7; 8 nucleotides agree with TRBD1. Germline trimming cut 3 bases from V and 4 bases from J; bases unmatched to any gene: 6. Germline-derived CDR1 and CDR2 are SGHKS and YYEKEE (reference sequence). The CDR3 contains 14 residues. DNA of the CDR3: TGTGCCAGCAGCTGGGCAGGGGGCGGTTACGAGCAGTACTTC. This sequence encodes CASSWAGGGYEQYF.

The chain combines TRBV28 with TRBJ1-5, with D perhaps matching TRBD1 (5 bases). V lost 7 bases and J 1 base, leaving 11 bases between the germline ends. The CDR3 spans 14 residues. Germline V gives CDR1 MDHEN, CDR2 SYDVKM. The CDR3 region is CASTGHLSNQPQHF. In DNA form, the CDR3 reads TGTGCCAGCACTGGACATCTAAGCAATCAGCCCCAGCATTTT.

The chain is built from TRBV7-8 and TRBJ1-4, with TRBD1 as a possible D gene (5 bases). Deletions cut 5 bases from V and 8 bases from J, with 18 bases between. Germline CDR1 and CDR2: SGHVS and FQNEAQ. CDR3 size: 15 residues. Here the CDR3 DNA reads TGTGCCAGCAGCCGGGGCGGGGAGAGGGAGGAAAAACTGTTTTTT. Encoded protein: CASSRGGEREEKLFF.

This chain connects TRBV4-3 to TRBJ2-3, with TRBD2 identical over 9 bases. This CDR3 is 17 amino acids long. In germline, CDR1 is LGHNA, CDR2 YSLEER. With V trimmed by 4 bases and J by 2 bases, 10 bases remained unmatched. Written as DNA, the CDR3 is TGCGCCAGCAGCCCCGAGGCGGCGGGAGGGCCCACAGATACGCAGTATTTT. Its translation is CASSPEAAGGPTDTQYF.

This chain links TRBV6-4 with TRBJ2-7; 7 nucleotides match TRBD1. The junction had 11 bases not matched to a gene; V was cut back by 0 bases and J by 6 bases. The CDR3 spans 16 residues. CDR1 is MRHNA and CDR2 is SNTAGT in the germline V gene. The CDR3 region has the DNA TGTGCCAGCAGTGACTCGAGGGGGCCCAAGAGAGGCGAGCAGTACTTC. It translates to CASSDSRGPKRGEQYF.

The gene calls are TRBV9 and TRBJ2-1; 7 bases map to TRBD2. Germline V gene sequence: CDR1 SGDLS, CDR2 YYNGEE. The CDR3 loop spans 14 amino acids. Losses at the gene ends were 7 bases for V and 3 bases for J; bases not matched to a gene: 7. CDR3 sequence: CASDGGRIYNEQFF. CDR3 DNA: TGTGCCAGCGACGGCGGGAGAATCTACAATGAGCAGTTCTTC.